These 32 T cell receptor beta chains originate from one sample sequenced in a study of cytomegalovirus exposure and HLA in healthy donors. Here immunoSEQ multiplex PCR was the method, and the copy in TCRdb shows in-frame clones only, minus some. Seen here are fewer than 70,000 clones, approximately 95% observed once, and the top ten hold less than 7%. The sample comprised PBMCs. These receptors were obtained from a woman younger than 35 in good health and CMV-seropositive.

The V gene is TRBV5-6, the J gene TRBJ1-2; a possible D gene is TRBD1 (5 bases). Germline V gene data show CDR1 as SGHDT and CDR2 as YYEEEE. V was cut by 0 bases and J by 3 bases, with 6 bases left in between. CDR3 length: 13 amino acids. This CDR3 is CASSLGQHYGYTF. As DNA, the CDR3 is TGTGCCAGCAGCTTGGGACAGCACTATGGCTACACCTTC. Full variable domain (remainder filled in from reference TRBV5-6 and TRBJ1-2): DAGVTQSPTHLIKTRGQQVTLRCSPKSGHDTVSWYQQALGQGPQFIFQYYEEEERQRGNFPDRFSGHQFPNYSSELNVNALLLGDSALYLCASSLGQHYGYTFGSGTRLTVV.

This chain connects TRBV10-1 to TRBJ2-3, with 12 bases that match TRBD2. CDR3 length equals 17 residues. Trimming took 0 bases from V and 7 from J; bases not matched to a gene: 8. Germline V gives CDR1 WNHNN, CDR2 SYGVQD (reference sequence). The CDR3 here is CASSESNLAGGLNTQYF. CDR3 DNA sequence: TGCGCCAGCAGTGAGTCGAACCTAGCGGGAGGGCTGAATACGCAGTATTTT.

The J gene is TRBJ1-2, the V gene TRBV2; D possibly corresponds to TRBD1 (6 bases). The length of the CDR3 is 14 residues. Between the trimmed V and J ends, which lost 7 bases and 0 bases, there was a span of 12 bases. Looked up from germline, CDR1 is SNHLY and CDR2 is FYNNEI. The CDR3 reads CASTPDRSNYGYTF. In DNA, the CDR3 is TGTGCCAGCACCCCGGACAGATCTAACTATGGCTACACCTTC.

This clone was recorded once. CDR3 amino acids: CATSRDRANTGELFF. As DNA, the CDR3 is TGTGCCACCAGCCGCGACAGGGCGAACACCGGGGAGCTGTTTTTT. The J gene is TRBJ2-2, the V gene TRBV15; 7 bases are a match to TRBD1. Germline V lookup: CDR1 LNHNV, CDR2 YYDKDF (reference sequence). J was trimmed by 0 bases and V by 5 bases; bases with no gene match: 3. The CDR3 loop spans 15 amino acids.

The chain links TRBV29-1 to TRBJ2-5; the D gene is possibly TRBD2 (6 bases). V was clipped by 2 bases and J by 6 bases, with 13 bases between them. Germline V gives CDR1 SQVTM, CDR2 ANQGSEA. This CDR3 spans 13 amino acids. The CDR3 reads CSVESGSKKTQYF. The CDR3 DNA reads as TGCAGCGTTGAATCCGGGAGCAAAAAGACCCAGTACTTC. Drawing the rest from reference TRBV29-1 and TRBJ2-5, the complete variable domain is SAVISQKPSRDICQRGTSLTIQCQVDSQVTMMFWYRQQPGQSLTLIATANQGSEATYESGFVIDKFPISRPNLTFSTLTVSNMSPEDSSIYLCSVESGSKKTQYFGPGTRLLVL.

The chain carries TRBV29-1 and TRBJ2-7; 7 positions agree with TRBD2. Germline V gene data show CDR1 as SQVTM and CDR2 as ANQGSEA. The CDR3 length is 13 residues. V dropped 1 base and J dropped 6; count of bases not matched to a gene: 6. The CDR3 DNA reads as TGCAGCGTTGAAGGGGCGGGGGTTGGCGAGCAGTACTTC. As protein: CSVEGAGVGEQYF.

The chain joins TRBV11-2 to TRBJ2-1; TRBD2 aligns across 10 bases. The CDR3 has 15 residues. Trimming took 5 bases from V and 5 from J; bases not matched to a gene: 6. Germline V gives CDR1 SGHAT, CDR2 FQNNGV. The CDR3 DNA reads as TGTGCCAGCAGCGCCGCCGGGACTAGCGACAATGAGCAGTTCTTC. It specifies CASSAAGTSDNEQFF.

V and J are TRBV5-6 and TRBJ2-1; D is ambiguous. The V and J ends lost 2 bases and 1 base respectively, with 10 bases between them. Germline CDR1 SGHDT, CDR2 YYEEEE. This CDR3 region has 15 residues. CDR3 amino acids: CASSFGPDSYNEQFF. In DNA, the CDR3 is TGTGCCAGCAGCTTTGGTCCAGATTCCTACAATGAGCAGTTCTTC.

The chain has TRBV7-9 and TRBJ2-1, with TRBD2 identical over 11 bases. V gave up 5 bases and J gave up 9 bases; unmatched junction bases: 18. Germline CDR1 reads SEHNR; CDR2 reads FQNEAQ (reference sequence). The CDR3 is 18 residues long. This CDR3 is CASSPPWGGSGRAFEQFF. The CDR3 coding sequence is TGTGCCAGCAGCCCCCCCTGGGGTGGTAGCGGGAGGGCCTTTGAGCAGTTCTTC.

This clone was seen a single time. This sequence joins TRBV7-8 and TRBJ1-3, with a tentative D call TRBD1 (6 bases). The length of the CDR3 is 18 residues. Germline CDR1 reads SGHVS; CDR2 reads FQNEAQ. The germline V and J ends were trimmed by 2 bases and 3 bases, with 20 bases remaining between them. The CDR3 DNA sequence: TGTGCCAGCAGCTTAAGGGTTGGGGCCAGGGGCAGTGGAAACACCATATATTTT. It codes for CASSLRVGARGSGNTIYF.

The chain is built from TRBV6-1 and TRBJ1-4, with 7 bases fitting TRBD1. The CDR3 runs 14 residues. The V segment lost 3 bases and the J segment 8 bases; nucleotides outside the gene matches: 6. CDR1 and CDR2 from the germline V gene are MNHNS and SASEGT. Here the CDR3 reads CASSDPQGREKLFF. The CDR3 DNA reads TGTGCCAGCAGTGACCCACAGGGGCGGGAAAAACTGTTTTTT.

This chain connects TRBV13 to TRBJ1-1; D is uncertain. The germline CDR1 and CDR2 sequences are PRHDT and FYEKMQ (reference sequence). The CDR3 totals 12 residues. Trimming stripped 6 bases from V and 6 bases from J, with 11 bases between. The CDR3 coding sequence is TGTGCCAGCAGACAGAGGGAACCTGAAGCTTTCTTT. This translates into CASRQREPEAFF.

V is TRBV14 and J is TRBJ2-1; TRBD2 agrees at 9 bases. Germline V gives CDR1 SGHDN, CDR2 FVKESK. This CDR3 spans 16 amino acids. V lost 4 bases and J lost 7; bases outside the gene matches: 11. The CDR3 sequence: CASSRVSGGSGNEQFF. The DNA of the CDR3 is TGTGCCAGCAGCCGAGTTAGCGGGGGTTCGGGTAATGAGCAGTTCTTC.

V usage is TRBV19 and J usage is TRBJ2-1, with 14 bases that match TRBD2. Germline CDR1 LNHDA, CDR2 SQIVND (reference sequence). V shed 6 bases, J shed 9 bases, and the junction held 19 bases outside the gene matches. The CDR3 extends over 19 amino acids. The CDR3 spells CASSPGLAGALTPTGEQFF. The DNA for the CDR3 is TGTGCCAGTAGCCCGGGACTAGCGGGAGCGCTTACGCCTACGGGTGAGCAGTTCTTC.

CDR3 region: CASSESYRGDEQFF. The DNA for the CDR3 is TGCGCCAGCAGTGAGTCCTACAGGGGGGATGAGCAGTTCTTC. The chain couples TRBV10-1 to TRBJ2-1; 8 bases fit TRBD1. This CDR3 comprises 14 residues. V trimming: 0 bases; J trimming: 8 bases; junction bases outside the gene matches: 3. The germline V gene has CDR1 WNHNN and CDR2 SYGVQD (reference sequence).

V is TRBV5-1 and J is TRBJ1-5; tentative D call: TRBD1 (6 bases). Per germline, CDR1 SGHRS and CDR2 YFSETQ. The CDR3 length is 16 residues. V lost 3 bases and J 2 bases, leaving 15 bases between the germline ends. The CDR3 sequence: CASSWGGGEGNQPQHF. The CDR3 coding sequence is TGCGCCAGCAGCTGGGGTGGGGGCGAAGGCAATCAGCCCCAGCATTTT.

This rearrangement joins TRBV19 to TRBJ2-5; 7 nucleotides agree with TRBD1. The CDR3 is 14 amino acids. With V trimmed by 5 bases and J by 7 bases, 10 bases remained unmatched. Germline-derived CDR1 and CDR2 are LNHDA and SQIVND (reference sequence). The CDR3 DNA follows: TGTGCCAGTAGTCCGACAGGGAGTAGTGGGACCCAGTACTTC. It codes for CASSPTGSSGTQYF.

CDR3 bases: TGTGCCAGCAGCCGGGGTGGCGGGGAGCTGTTTTTT. This translates into CASSRGGGELFF. The rearrangement uses TRBV7-8 and TRBJ2-2, with a possible D match to TRBD2 (5 bases). The CDR3 length is 12 residues. Germline values: CDR1 SGHVS, CDR2 FQNEAQ. V lost 5 bases and J 7 bases, leaving 8 bases between the germline ends.

This clone was observed once. The CDR3: CASSPGQGSEAFF. CDR3 nucleotide sequence: TGTGCCAGCAGTCCAGGACAGGGATCCGAAGCTTTCTTT. The chain combines TRBV28 with TRBJ1-1; 8 nucleotides agree with TRBD1. Germline-derived CDR1 and CDR2 are MDHEN and SYDVKM. The CDR3 extends over 13 amino acids. Losses at the gene ends were 5 bases for V and 8 bases for J; bases not matched to a gene: 7.

The J gene is TRBJ2-3, the V gene TRBV5-1; possible D gene TRBD2, 6 bases. Germline V gene lookup returns CDR1 SGHRS and CDR2 YFSETQ. Trimming took 5 bases from V and 2 from J, leaving 12 bases between them. The CDR3 is made up of 14 amino acids. CDR3 nucleotides: TGCGCCAGCAGTTGGGCTAGCGACACAGATACGCAGTATTTT. This translates into CASSWASDTDTQYF.

The chain combines TRBV14 with TRBJ1-2; TRBD1 matches at 9 bases. The germline CDR1 and CDR2 sequences are SGHDN and FVKESK. Germline trimming cut 5 bases from V and 7 bases from J; bases unmatched to any gene: 11. The CDR3 is 15 residues long. This chain's CDR3 is CASSAQRTGVGGYTF. In nucleotides, the CDR3 is TGTGCCAGCAGCGCACAAAGGACAGGGGTTGGTGGCTACACCTTC.

The V and J genes are TRBV14 and TRBJ2-5, with TRBD2 matching 10 bases. Germline CDR1 is SGHDN and CDR2 is FVKESK. The CDR3 covers 13 residues. Trimming took 3 bases from V and 7 from J; bases not matched to a gene: 2. Written as DNA, the CDR3 is TGTGCCAGCAGCCAGCGACTAGCGGGGACCCAGTACTTC. Protein product: CASSQRLAGTQYF.

The chain couples TRBV30 to TRBJ2-5, with 7 bases identical to TRBD2. V lost 3 bases and J lost 5; bases outside the gene matches: 12. This CDR3 region has 15 residues. Looked up from germline, CDR1 is GTSNPN and CDR2 is SVGIG (reference sequence). The CDR3 region has the DNA TGTGCCTGGAGCGATCGGGGGGTCGCACGGGAGACCCAGTACTTC. Translation: CAWSDRGVARETQYF.

The V and J genes are TRBV6-5 and TRBJ1-4, with TRBD1 as a possible D gene (5 bases). This CDR3 contains 14 residues. Trimming took 2 bases from V and 8 from J, leaving 12 bases between them. Germline V gene lookup returns CDR1 MNHEY and CDR2 SVGAGI. In DNA, the CDR3 is TGTGCCAGCAGTTACGGGCAGGGTAACGAAAAACTGTTTTTT. This encodes CASSYGQGNEKLFF.

The rearrangement uses TRBV5-6 and TRBJ1-6; 10 bases are a match to TRBD1. CDR3 length: 19 residues. V was pared by 4 bases and J by 9 bases, with 19 bases of the junction left unmatched. Germline lookup yields CDR1 SGHDT and CDR2 YYEEEE. The CDR3 region is CASSVTGTGVYAGGSPLHF. CDR3 bases: TGTGCCAGCAGCGTTACCGGGACAGGGGTCTATGCGGGGGGTTCACCCCTCCACTTT.

This chain joins TRBV27 and TRBJ1-4; D is possibly TRBD1 (5 bases). The CDR3 length is 13 residues. Looked up from germline, CDR1 is MNHEY and CDR2 is SMNVEV (reference sequence). Trimming pared 6 bases from V and 1 base from J, leaving 6 bases between. DNA for the CDR3: TGTGCCAGCAGAGGGGAAACTAATGAAAAACTGTTTTTT. The encoded protein is CASRGETNEKLFF. Using reference TRBV27 and TRBJ1-4 for the parts outside the CDR3, the full variable domain is EAQVTQNPRYLITVTGKKLTVTCSQNMNHEYMSWYRQDPGLGLRQIYYSMNVEVTDKGDVPEGYKVSRKEKRNFPLILESPSPNQTSLYFCASRGETNEKLFFGSGTQLSVL.

The rearrangement joins TRBV19 to TRBJ2-3; 8 bases align to TRBD2. Germline CDR1 reads LNHDA; CDR2 reads SQIVND (reference sequence). The V gene end was trimmed by 6 bases and the J gene end by 6 bases; junction bases not matched to a gene: 14. The CDR3 is 16 amino acids. CDR3 nucleotide sequence: TGTGCCAGTAGCTCGAACCCGGGACTAGGCCACGATACGCAGTATTTT. Translation: CASSSNPGLGHDTQYF.

This clone was counted a few times. This chain connects TRBV27 to TRBJ2-7; TRBD1 matches 9 bases. Germline V gene lookup returns CDR1 MNHEY and CDR2 SMNVEV (reference sequence). The CDR3 length is 13 residues. Losses at the gene ends were 6 bases for V and 2 bases for J; bases not matched to a gene: 2. In nucleotides, the CDR3 is TGTGCCAGCAGGAGGACAGGGGCCTACGAGCAGTACTTC. This codes for CASRRTGAYEQYF.

The V gene is TRBV7-2, the J gene TRBJ2-3, with 7 positions matching TRBD1. V shed 1 base, J shed 5 bases, and the junction held 6 bases outside the gene matches. The CDR3 runs 15 residues. Germline V gives CDR1 SGHTA, CDR2 FQGNSA. Here the CDR3 DNA reads TGTGCCAGCAGCTTAGGGGAAGGGGGCAAAGATACGCAGTATTTT. Encoded protein: CASSLGEGGKDTQYF.

The chain carries TRBV27 and TRBJ1-2, with unresolved D. This CDR3 has 15 residues. The germline V gene has CDR1 MNHEY and CDR2 SMNVEV (reference sequence). Trimming pared 2 bases from V and 0 bases from J, leaving 10 bases between. The CDR3 is CASSLSSPSNYGYTF. The CDR3, as DNA: TGTGCCAGCAGTTTAAGTAGTCCCTCTAACTATGGCTACACCTTC.

The chain carries TRBV5-5 and TRBJ2-1; 15 bases align to TRBD2. This CDR3 contains 17 residues. Germline assignment: CDR1 SGHKS and CDR2 YYEKEE (reference sequence). V was clipped by 3 bases and J by 7 bases; unmatched bases: 8. Here the CDR3 DNA reads TGTGCCAGCAGCTACCGGGGACTAGCGGGGGGTTTGAATGAGCAGTTCTTC. Translating it yields CASSYRGLAGGLNEQFF.

The rearrangement joins TRBV5-6 to TRBJ1-2; perhaps TRBD1 as D (6 bases). The CDR3 runs 17 residues. Germline CDR1 is SGHDT and CDR2 is YYEEEE. V was clipped by 0 bases and J by 1 base, with 16 bases between them. CDR3 DNA sequence: TGTGCCAGCAGCTTGGGGGGGCTCCGGGTACTTAACTATGGCTACACCTTC. Protein: CASSLGGLRVLNYGYTF.